The rows below give T cell receptor beta chains drawn from one sample of a study of memory CD4+ T cells and cytomegalovirus serostatus. Libraries were prepared by immunoSEQ multiplex PCR; TCRdb keeps only in-frame clonotypes and omits some of them. The sample holds around 45,000 clones; roughly 80% are singletons and the top ten take about 0.6%. Sample: memory CD4+ T cells from blood. These receptors were obtained from an adult in good health and CMV-seronegative. The CDR3 runs from the conserved cysteine through the conserved F or W. A D gene is named only where the DNA matches it firmly. Rows give clone size only sometimes, using once, few, many, or a class for an expanded clone.

clone_size	d_call	v_call	j_call	cdr3_aa	cdr3_nt
NA	NA	TRBV7-2	TRBJ1-3	CASSPGGSGNTIYF	TGTGCCAGCAGCCCCGGGGGATCTGGAAACACCATATATTTT
NA	TRBD1	TRBV6-4	TRBJ1-4	CARSPGGETNEKLFF	TGTGCCAGAAGTCCAGGGGGCGAAACTAATGAAAAACTGTTTTTT
NA	NA	TRBV9	TRBJ2-1	CASSVDAGPYNEQFF	TGTGCCAGCAGCGTAGATGCGGGGCCCTACAATGAGCAGTTCTTC
NA	NA	TRBV18	TRBJ2-3	CASSFYTDTQYF	TGTGCCAGCTCATTTTACACAGATACGCAGTATTTT
NA	NA	TRBV4-3	TRBJ2-1	CASSQTAGPAYNEQFF	TGCGCCAGCAGCCAAACTGCGGGTCCCGCCTACAATGAGCAGTTCTTC
NA	TRBD1	TRBV7-2	TRBJ1-2	CASSSTTGNYGYTF	TGTGCCAGCAGCTCCACGACAGGGAACTATGGCTACACCTTC
NA	TRBD2	TRBV7-8	TRBJ2-1	CASSSNRLAGGHKEQFF	TGTGCCAGCAGCTCAAATAGACTAGCGGGGGGTCATAAGGAGCAGTTCTTC
NA	NA	TRBV5-1	TRBJ2-5	CASSLVPGQGETQYF	TGCGCCAGCAGCTTGGTCCCAGGCCAAGGCGAGACCCAGTACTTC
few	TRBD1	TRBV6-6	TRBJ1-4	CASSSPDRGDEKLFF	TGTGCCAGCAGCTCCCCGGACAGGGGTGATGAAAAACTGTTTTTT
NA	TRBD1	TRBV29-1	TRBJ2-7	CSVDPGQGGYEQYF	TGCAGCGTCGACCCGGGACAGGGAGGCTACGAGCAGTACTTC
NA	TRBD1	TRBV7-3	TRBJ1-1	CASSRRDRGRLSVNTEAFF	TGTGCCAGCAGCCGCCGGGACAGGGGGCGTCTTTCGGTGAACACTGAAGCTTTCTTT
NA	NA	TRBV28	TRBJ1-6	CASSSPSSYNSPLHF	TGTGCCAGCAGCAGTCCAAGCTCCTATAATTCACCCCTCCACTTT
once	NA	TRBV7-9	TRBJ1-6	CASSNTRSHNSPLHF	TGTGCCAGCAGTAATACAAGGTCCCATAATTCACCCCTCCACTTT
NA	TRBD1	TRBV30	TRBJ2-7	CAWSTGGGQYF	TGTGCCTGGAGTACAGGGGGCGGGCAGTACTTC
NA	TRBD1	TRBV29-1	TRBJ1-1	CSVTTGGNTEAFF	TGCAGCGTTACGACAGGGGGTAACACTGAAGCTTTCTTT
once	NA	TRBV9	TRBJ2-5	CASRGPGETQYF	TGTGCCAGCAGGGGCCCTGGGGAGACCCAGTACTTC
NA	NA	TRBV4-2	TRBJ2-5	CASSQGGVGETQYF	TGTGCCAGCAGCCAAGGAGGGGTGGGAGAGACCCAGTACTTC
once	NA	TRBV28	TRBJ2-7	CASSLYTSSYEQYF	TGTGCCAGCAGTTTATACACGAGCTCCTACGAGCAGTACTTC
NA	TRBD1	TRBV25-1	TRBJ1-2	CASSDSGTGLYGYTF	TGTGCCAGCAGTGACTCCGGGACAGGGCTCTATGGCTACACCTTC
few	NA	TRBV25-1	TRBJ1-3	CASSSTMRGRKGINTIYF	TGTGCCAGCAGTTCCACCATGCGGGGCAGGAAGGGGATTAACACCATATATTTT
NA	TRBD1	TRBV29-1	TRBJ2-2	CSVSDRGYTGELFF	TGCAGCGTTAGCGACAGGGGGTACACCGGGGAGCTGTTTTTT
NA	NA	TRBV20-1	TRBJ1-5	CSARAGRAQHF	TGCAGTGCTAGGGCCGGGCGGGCCCAGCATTTT
NA	NA	TRBV21-1	TRBJ2-3	CASSNRDRGPTDTQYF	TGTGCCAGCAGCAACCGGGACAGGGGGCCGACAGATACGCAGTATTTT
NA	TRBD1	TRBV6-6	TRBJ1-1	CASSLDRGDTEAFF	TGTGCCAGCAGTTTGGACAGGGGAGATACTGAAGCTTTCTTT
NA	NA	TRBV13	TRBJ2-4	CASSPIDSLKNIQYF	TGTGCCAGCAGCCCGATTGACAGCTTAAAAAACATTCAGTACTTC
NA	TRBD1	TRBV7-6	TRBJ1-6	CASSVRSGTGGNSYNSPLHF	TGTGCCAGCAGCGTAAGGTCCGGGACAGGGGGCAACTCCTATAATTCACCCCTCCACTTT
once	NA	TRBV7-2	TRBJ2-2	CASSLAIGELFF	TGTGCCAGCAGCTTAGCGATCGGGGAGCTGTTTTTT
NA	TRBD2	TRBV7-9	TRBJ2-5	CASSSRDKGLVQTQYF	TGTGCCAGCAGCTCTAGAGATAAGGGACTAGTCCAGACCCAGTACTTC
NA	NA	TRBV7-2	TRBJ2-3	CASSLVGGRGFTDTQYF	TGTGCCAGCAGCTTAGTAGGGGGTAGGGGTTTCACAGATACGCAGTATTTT
NA	TRBD1	TRBV6-5	TRBJ2-7	CASRGQGLRYEQYF	TGTGCCAGTAGGGGACAGGGTCTACGATACGAGCAGTACTTC
few	NA	TRBV15	TRBJ2-7	CATSRGDSEQYF	TGTGCCACCAGCCGGGGAGATTCCGAGCAGTACTTC
NA	TRBD1	TRBV6-5	TRBJ1-2	CASSYDRTGEDGYTF	TGTGCCAGCAGTTACGACCGGACAGGGGAGGATGGCTACACCTTC
NA	TRBD1	TRBV7-7	TRBJ2-5	CASSLGQQETQYF	TGTGCTAGCAGCCTGGGACAGCAAGAGACCCAGTACTTC
NA	NA	TRBV11-2	TRBJ1-4	CASSLAGAGNEKLFF	TGTGCCAGCAGCTTAGCGGGGGCAGGGAATGAAAAACTGTTTTTT
NA	NA	TRBV5-4	TRBJ2-7	CASSPEPGGPRYEQYF	TGTGCCAGCAGCCCGGAACCAGGGGGGCCTCGCTACGAGCAGTACTTC
NA	NA	TRBV18	TRBJ2-5	CASSMGEETQYF	TGTGCCAGTTCTATGGGGGAGGAGACCCAGTACTTC
NA	TRBD1	TRBV14	TRBJ2-7	CASSLQGPGGSYEQYF	TGTGCCAGCAGCCTACAGGGCCCAGGGGGCTCCTACGAGCAGTACTTC
NA	TRBD2	TRBV19	TRBJ2-2	CASAPGLAGGPHGELFF	TGTGCCAGCGCACCGGGACTAGCGGGGGGGCCCCACGGGGAGCTGTTTTTT
NA	TRBD1	TRBV5-4	TRBJ1-1	CASSFFTGGGTEAFF	TGTGCCAGCAGCTTCTTCACAGGGGGTGGGACTGAAGCTTTCTTT
NA	NA	TRBV29-1	TRBJ2-7	CSVGEGHEQYF	TGCAGCGTTGGCGAGGGGCACGAGCAGTACTTC
NA	NA	TRBV7-9	TRBJ1-2	CASSATWATFGYTF	TGTGCCAGCAGCGCAACATGGGCCACCTTCGGCTACACCTTC
NA	TRBD1	TRBV7-2	TRBJ1-2	CASSTDRGLGYGYTF	TGTGCCAGCAGCACGGACAGGGGGCTCGGCTATGGCTACACCTTC
NA	NA	TRBV5-4	TRBJ1-3	CASSLDPGPSGNTIYF	TGTGCCAGCAGCTTGGACCCAGGGCCCTCTGGAAACACCATATATTTT
NA	NA	TRBV5-4	TRBJ1-3	CASSLVGASGNTIYF	TGTGCCAGCAGCTTGGTGGGGGCCTCTGGAAACACCATATATTTT
NA	NA	TRBV5-6	TRBJ1-1	CASSLERNLNTEAFF	TGTGCCAGCAGCTTGGAAAGAAATTTGAACACTGAAGCTTTCTTT
once	NA	TRBV18	TRBJ1-3	CASSPPLRTRASGNTIYF	TGTGCCAGCTCACCACCGTTAAGAACCAGGGCCTCTGGAAACACCATATATTTT
NA	TRBD1	TRBV6-5	TRBJ1-2	CASSYLGTAPTF	TGTGCCAGCAGTTACCTAGGGACAGCCCCAACCTTC
NA	TRBD2	TRBV9	TRBJ2-3	CASSVGLAGDLTDTQYF	TGTGCCAGCAGCGTAGGACTAGCGGGGGACCTCACAGATACGCAGTATTTT